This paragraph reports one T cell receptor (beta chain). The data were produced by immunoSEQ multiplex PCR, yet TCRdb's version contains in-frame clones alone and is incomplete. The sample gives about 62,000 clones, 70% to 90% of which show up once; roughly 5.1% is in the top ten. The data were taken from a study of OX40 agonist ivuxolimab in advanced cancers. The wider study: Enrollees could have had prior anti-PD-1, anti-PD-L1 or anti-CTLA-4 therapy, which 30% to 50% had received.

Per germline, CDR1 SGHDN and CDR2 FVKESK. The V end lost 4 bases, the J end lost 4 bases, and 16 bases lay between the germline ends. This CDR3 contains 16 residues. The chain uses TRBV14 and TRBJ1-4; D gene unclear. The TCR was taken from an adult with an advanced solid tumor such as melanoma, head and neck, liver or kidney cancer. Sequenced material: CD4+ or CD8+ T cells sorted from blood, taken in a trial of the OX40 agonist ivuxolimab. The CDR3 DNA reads TGTGCCAGCAGCCCCGGAAACAACAGATTTAATGAAAAACTGTTTTTT. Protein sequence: CASSPGNNRFNEKLFF.